This T cell receptor (beta chain) was captured by sequencing in a study of blood T cell repertoires in COVID-19. Across the whole study: PBMCs, B-cell-depleted T cells, or T cells provided the cDNA or gDNA that made up the material.

CDR1 KGHSH and CDR2 LQKENI come from the germline V gene. The CDR3 sequence is 14 residues long. The J segment lost 4 bases and the V segment lost 4 bases, leaving 5 bases of the junction unmatched. Method: immunoSEQ multiplex PCR; TCRdb's copy keeps in-frame clones and lacks some. The sample holds roughly 170,000 clones, 81% seen once. The receptor was isolated from a woman between 35 and 50 years old with acute COVID-19. The rearrangement joins TRBV18 to TRBJ1-1, with 8 bases aligning to TRBD1. Material: PBMCs or T cells enriched from blood (not recorded which). CDR3 in amino acids: CASSQDRGGTEAFF. The CDR3 DNA is TGTGCCAGCTCACAAGACAGGGGTGGCACTGAAGCTTTCTTT.